What follows are 14 T cell receptor beta chains derived from one specimen sequenced in a study of persistence of HIV-infected CD4 T cells (TCRdb year 2020). The antigens of these receptors remain unknown. The immunoSEQ hsTCRB assay version 4, run in survey mode, was used to sequence TCRbeta repertoires from genomic DNA. TCRdb holds this immuneACCESS table with in-frame rearrangements only. Some clones are missing; in checked studies, unresolved V genes explain under half, and the rest has no known cause. In all, the sample holds 40,000 to 55,000 clones, and under 85% of those were seen once. 3% of the sample belongs to the ten largest clones. The treatment or condition label corresponds to: suppressive antiretroviral therapy. Cells were stimulated with lysates of CMV-infected fibroblasts at roughly 11 ug/mL. Memory CD4+ T cells that did not respond, being CD40L-negative, CD69-negative and CD45RO-high, were sorted as memory populations depleted of antigen-responding cells.

The sample in question was CD4+ T cells sorted from PBMCs after roughly 18-hour stimulation, obtained from a patient who received antiretroviral therapy. Explained via the paper, the cell subset or site label denotes: CD40L-CD69- CD45RO-high memory CD4 T cells not responding to CMV lysate. These receptors originate from an adult man with HIV who was CMV-seropositive.

This clone is deemed medium-sized. The chain joins TRBV14 to TRBJ2-7, with 7 bases that match TRBD1. Germline assignment: CDR1 SGHDN and CDR2 FVKESK. The CDR3 is 14 residues long. The trim removed 4 bases at V and 3 bases at J, leaving 6 bases unmatched. CDR3: CASSRQQGSYEQYF. CDR3 bases: TGTGCCAGCAGCCGACAACAGGGGAGCTACGAGCAGTACTTC.

The CDR3 is CASSLEGQGYTEAFF. For the CDR3, the DNA is TGCGCCAGCAGCTTAGAAGGACAGGGGTACACTGAAGCTTTCTTT. The V call is TRBV5-1, the J call TRBJ1-1; 9 positions agree with TRBD1. This CDR3 is 15 amino acids long. The J segment lost 3 bases and the V segment lost 2 bases, leaving 5 bases of the junction unmatched. From germline, CDR1 is SGHRS and CDR2 YFSETQ.

This clone is classed as medium-sized. The chain couples TRBV7-2 to TRBJ2-3; D not certain. The CDR3 is made up of 14 amino acids. Trimming cost V 6 bases and J 1 base, with 11 bases left between them. Germline lookup yields CDR1 SGHTA and CDR2 FQGNSA. The CDR3 bases are TGTGCCAGCAGAGTGGCCCGGGGCACAGATACGCAGTATTTT. The encoded protein is CASRVARGTDTQYF.

The genes are TRBV7-6 and TRBJ1-1, with D perhaps matching TRBD1 (6 bases). The CDR3 extends over 15 amino acids. Germline CDR1 and CDR2: SGHVS and FNYEAQ. Trimming stripped 6 bases from V and 1 base from J, with 15 bases between. CDR3 coding DNA: TGTGCCAGCAGTTTCGCCGGGACAAAGAACACTGAAGCTTTCTTT. Translated: CASSFAGTKNTEAFF.

The V gene is TRBV5-1, the J gene TRBJ2-1; possibly TRBD2 for D (6 bases). Germline CDR1 reads SGHRS; CDR2 reads YFSETQ. V lost 2 bases, J lost 5 bases, and 11 bases lay in between. There are 14 residues in the CDR3. The CDR3, as DNA: TGCGCCAGCAGCTTTAGCGGCGCCAACAATGAGCAGTTCTTC. Translation gives CASSFSGANNEQFF.

The chain uses TRBV6-6 and TRBJ1-2; D ambiguous. CDR3 length equals 14 residues. Trimming took 0 bases from V and 6 from J, leaving 11 bases between them. The germline V gene has CDR1 MNHNY and CDR2 SVGAGI (reference sequence). The CDR3 sequence: CASSYSSLKNGYTF. CDR3 DNA sequence: TGTGCCAGCAGTTACTCGTCCCTAAAGAATGGCTACACCTTC.

The chain employs TRBV3-1 (or the pseudogene TRBV3-2) and TRBJ2-7; D is undetermined. V was pared by 1 base and J by 6 bases, with 7 bases between. Germline V gene data show CDR1 as LGHDT and CDR2 as YNNKEL (reference sequence). CDR3 length equals 12 residues. CDR3 sequence (DNA): TGTGCCAGCAGCCAAGCCCTGGGCGAGCAGTACTTC. Amino acid sequence: CASSQALGEQYF.

The CDR3 region has the DNA TGTGCCTGGAGCCCTGGGGGGGTACGTACAGATACGCAGTATTTT. Amino acid sequence: CAWSPGGVRTDTQYF. This chain uses TRBV30 with TRBJ2-3, with 7 bases aligning to TRBD2. Trimming at V came to 3 bases and at J to 3 bases, leaving 9 bases not matched to a gene. CDR1 and CDR2 (germline): GTSNPN, SVGIG (reference sequence). The CDR3 sequence is 15 residues long.

This clone occurred a few times. J is TRBJ1-1 and V is TRBV6-2 or TRBV6-3; no firm D call. The ends were cut back, 2 bases at V and 2 bases at J, with 6 bases in the middle. Germline V gene lookup returns CDR1 MNHEY and CDR2 SVGEGT. The CDR3 runs to 13 residues. The CDR3 DNA reads as TGTGCCAGCAGTTACCGCATTAACACTGAAGCTTTCTTT. Protein: CASSYRINTEAFF.

This sequence joins TRBV7-2 and TRBJ2-1; no clear D. With 1 base removed from V and 2 bases from J, the gap between germline ends came to 9 bases. The CDR3 is 15 amino acids. CDR1 and CDR2 (germline): SGHTA, FQGNSA. The CDR3 here is CASSLEVETYNEQFF. The CDR3 region has the DNA TGTGCCAGCAGCTTAGAGGTAGAAACCTACAATGAGCAGTTCTTC. Drawing the rest from reference TRBV7-2 and TRBJ2-1, the complete variable domain is GAGVSQSPSNKVTEKGKDVELRCDPISGHTALYWYRQSLGQGLEFLIYFQGNSAPDKSGLPSDRFSAERTGGSVSTLTIQRTQQEDSAVYLCASSLEVETYNEQFFGPGTRLTVL.

This chain uses TRBV10-3 with TRBJ2-7, with 12 bases fitting TRBD2. J lost 6 bases, V lost 8 bases, and 11 bases had no gene match. The CDR3 runs to 15 residues. CDR1 and CDR2 (germline): ENHRY, SYGVKD. The CDR3 bases are TGTGCCATCCAAACTCTAGCGGGAGGGTACGGCGAGCAGTACTTC. This codes for CAIQTLAGGYGEQYF.

The chain has TRBV27 and TRBJ1-3; D gene uncertain. V lost 7 bases, J lost 0 bases, and 13 bases lay in between. This CDR3 has 15 amino acids. Germline CDR1 is MNHEY and CDR2 is SMNVEV (reference sequence). This CDR3 is CASKNTGHSGNTIYF. CDR3 coding DNA: TGTGCCAGCAAAAATACTGGCCACTCTGGAAACACCATATATTTT.

This clone has only one observation. Here the CDR3 DNA reads TGTGCCAGCAGCTACAAGGGTGTGGGCACTGAAGCTTTCTTT. It translates to CASSYKGVGTEAFF. The chain couples TRBV5-5 to TRBJ1-1; no clear D gene. The germline gives CDR1 SGHKS, CDR2 YYEKEE (reference sequence). Trimming cost V 3 bases and J 4 bases, with 13 bases left between them. This CDR3 is 14 amino acids long.

This clone was counted only a few times. The CDR3 is CASSLVAGTEAFF. CDR3 sequence (DNA): TGCGCCAGCAGCTTGGTAGCGGGCACTGAAGCTTTCTTT. The chain uses TRBV5-1 and TRBJ1-1, with no clear D. The germline V and J ends were trimmed by 0 bases and 4 bases, with 7 bases remaining between them. The CDR3 is 13 amino acids. Germline-derived CDR1 and CDR2 are SGHRS and YFSETQ. Supplemented by reference TRBV5-1 and TRBJ1-1, the full variable domain reads KAGVTQTPRYLIKTRGQQVTLSCSPISGHRSVSWYQQTPGQGLQFLFEYFSETQRNKGNFPGRFSGRQFSNSRSEMNVSTLELGDSALYLCASSLVAGTEAFFGQGTRLTVV.